Sequencing of this T cell receptor (beta chain) was carried out in a study of shared T cell receptors in the human thymus listed by TCRdb under 2021. About the study as a whole: The study examined how self-reactive, shared T-cell receptor alpha chains are generated in the human thymus.

The germline V gene gives CDR1 as SQVTM and CDR2 as ANQGSEA. V has 5 bases trimmed and J has 7 bases trimmed; junction bases matching no gene number 7. The cysteine opens and the phenylalanine closes a CDR3 of 13 amino acids. Of the read, only the CDR3 DNA is kept; its 39 bases are in frame from base 1. With regard to this clone: The target of this receptor is not known. No clone much larger than this one lies a single base away; base qualities are absent.

Library prep was done by the immunoSEQ multiplex PCR assay. TCRdb provides this immuneACCESS table in a form limited to in-frame rearrangements. Some clones are lacking; in checked studies, under half of them reflect an unresolved V gene, and why the rest are absent is not known. The sample includes roughly 710,000 clones, with approximately 83% observed a single time. The top ten hold around 0.01% of the sample. These sequences were also reported in another study, on human thymus T cells. The second study also describes: Donors were immunologically healthy infants undergoing open corrective cardiac surgery for congenital heart defects in Finland. Thymus tissue was collected as surgical resects that were removed during corrective cardiac surgery. Both the thymic and the peripheral blood repertoires appeared to show biased V and J gene segment usage. The related research found that thymic TCR repertoires overlapped highly between unrelated individuals. The study described the TCR alpha and beta repertoires in about eight infant thymus samples and a few matching peripheral blood samples. Donor ages ranging from roughly 7 to 250 days were recorded, and several male and two female infants were included in the cohort. Thymocytes were released mechanically from tissue and stored at -70 °C as pellets of roughly 9.5-31 million cells. Genomic DNA was extracted from frozen cell pellets with a QIAsymphony instrument. Using the immunoSEQ multiplex PCR assay, the TCRB and TCRAD loci were amplified from a standardized quantity of quality-controlled genomic DNA. The amplicons covered the V(D)J region and were long enough to include the CDR3 and to identify the V and J genes. Through the commercial immunoSEQ service, the amplicons were sequenced on an Illumina platform. Corrections for primer bias and sequencing errors followed previously described methods, while TCRAD and TCRB definitions were based on the IMGT database. Analysis of the repertoires was done with immunoSEQ Analyzer 3.0 and VDJTools and included basic statistics, V/J segment usage, diversity estimates, rarefaction and pairwise overlap. Diversity was estimated using the Chao1, ChaoE, Efron-Thisted, Shannon and inverse Simpson indices, and was also estimated on datasets down-sampled to the size of the smallest sample. Repertoire overlap was determined by strict matching of CDR3 nucleotide sequence, V gene and J gene, and Jaccard-based multidimensional scaling clustering was applied. On average, thymus samples yielded roughly 800,000 unique TCRB clonotypes, whereas blood samples yielded some 80,000.

The sample was thymocytes. The chain employs TRBV29-1 and TRBJ1-2, with 10 bases matching TRBD1. The TCR sequence derives from a girl under two years old with a congenital heart defect. Donor details come from another sample of the same person, matched by shared clones. The nucleotides are TGCAGCGTTAGACCGACAGGGGGCTCTGGCTACACCTTC. Its translation is CSVRPTGGSGYTF. Reference TRBV29-1 and TRBJ1-2 proteins supply the regions before and after the CDR3; the full variable domain is: SAVISQKPSRDICQRGTSLTIQCQVDSQVTMMFWYRQQPGQSLTLIATANQGSEATYESGFVIDKFPISRPNLTFSTLTVSNMSPEDSSIYLCSVRPTGGSGYTFGSGTRLTVV.